One and the same sample provided the 6 T cell receptor beta chains below, sequenced in a study of cytotoxic CD8 clonotypes in ibrutinib-treated CLL. Libraries were prepared by immunoSEQ multiplex PCR; TCRdb keeps only in-frame clonotypes and omits some of them. The profile shows about 160,000 clones, roughly 88% of them singletons. The material sequenced was PBMCs, taken at disease progression, from a patient treated with ibrutinib. The receptors shown here come from a human donor with chronic lymphocytic leukemia.

This rearrangement joins TRBV2 to TRBJ2-7; 9 nucleotides match TRBD1. V gave up 6 bases and J gave up 6 bases; unmatched junction bases: 6. The germline V gene has CDR1 SNHLY and CDR2 FYNNEI. The CDR3 extends over 13 amino acids. This CDR3 is CASRIQGAVEQYF. The CDR3 DNA is TGTGCCAGCAGGATACAGGGGGCCGTCGAGCAGTACTTC.

This clone has only a few counts. The rearrangement links TRBV27 to TRBJ2-7, with 12 bases that match TRBD2. The CDR3 is 14 amino acids. Germline V gene data show CDR1 as MNHEY and CDR2 as SMNVEV (reference sequence). After removal of 5 bases from V and 3 bases from J, the junction contained 2 bases not matched to a gene. Here the CDR3 reads CASSRTSGVYEQYF. CDR3 bases: TGTGCCAGCAGTAGGACTAGCGGGGTCTACGAGCAGTACTTC.

The chain links TRBV7-9 to TRBJ1-5; D is ambiguous. V lost 5 bases to trimming and J lost 0 bases, with 8 bases between them. The CDR3 has 14 amino acids. In germline, CDR1 is SEHNR, CDR2 FQNEAQ (reference sequence). The CDR3 protein is CASSHSNSNQPQHF. CDR3 nucleotide sequence: TGTGCCAGCAGCCACAGCAATAGCAATCAGCCCCAGCATTTT.

The rearrangement links TRBV5-1 to TRBJ2-5; D is perhaps TRBD1 or TRBD2 (6 bases each). The CDR3 consists of 17 residues. The germline V and J ends were trimmed by 5 bases and 2 bases, with 22 bases remaining between them. Germline V lookup: CDR1 SGHRS, CDR2 YFSETQ. The CDR3 bases are TGCGCCAGCAGTAGAAAGGGGGGTAGCTCCGGACAAGAGACCCAGTACTTC. Translated, it gives CASSRKGGSSGQETQYF.

The rearrangement uses TRBV5-1 and TRBJ2-1; D ambiguous. The CDR3 extends over 15 amino acids. Trimming left V 0 bases short and J 2 bases short, with 9 bases between. Germline V lookup: CDR1 SGHRS, CDR2 YFSETQ. The CDR3 DNA is TGCGCCAGCAGCTTGGGCGACTCCCCCTACAATGAGCAGTTCTTC. Protein: CASSLGDSPYNEQFF.

This chain connects TRBV30 to TRBJ2-7; the D is unclear. The length of the CDR3 is 11 residues. Germline V gene data show CDR1 as GTSNPN and CDR2 as SVGIG (reference sequence). Trimming cost V 1 base and J 2 bases, with 3 bases left between them. CDR3 in amino acids: CAWSGPYEQYF. The CDR3 DNA reads as TGTGCCTGGAGTGGGCCCTACGAGCAGTACTTC.